A single sample is the source of the 3 T cell receptor beta chains below, sequenced in a study of CDR3 diversity in severe acne. TCRdb itself ran the PCR reads through MiXCR, one entry per CDR3 protein. This sample has more than 85,000 distinct CDR3 sequences, with about 52% found just once. The sequenced material came from blood. All receptors derive from a male donor in good health, serving as a control.

As concerns this clonotype: At one boundary the junction diverges from the germline segment, which might be a read error. The chain employs TRBV2 and TRBJ1-1; 10 bases line up with TRBD1. The V gene's germline CDR1 is SNHLY and CDR2 FYNNEI. CDR3 length equals 15 residues. CDR3 sequence reads: CASRGTGEGRTEASF. CDR3 DNA: TGTGCCAGCAGAGGGACAGGGGAGGGTCGGACTGAAGCTTCCTTT. The whole variable domain, filled in from reference TRBV2 and TRBJ1-1, reads EPEVTQTPSHQVTQMGQEVILRCVPISNHLYFYWYRQILGQKVEFLVSFYNNEISEKSEIFDDQFSVERPDGSNFTLKIRSTKLEDSAMYFCASRGTGEGRTEASFGQGTRLTVV.

This clonotype was recorded many times. The chain employs TRBV2 and TRBJ2-5; D is undetermined. This CDR3 has 11 amino acids. Germline values: CDR1 SNHLY, CDR2 FYNNEI. V lost 4 bases and J 4 bases, leaving 4 bases between the germline ends. CDR3 nucleotides: TGTGCCAGCAGTGGAACAGAGACCCAGTACTTC. Protein product: CASSGTETQYF.

This clonotype was detected ten times or more. The J gene is TRBJ2-5, the V gene TRBV6-1, with D perhaps matching TRBD1 (5 bases). Between the trimmed V and J ends, which lost 3 bases and 2 bases, there was a span of 10 bases. Germline CDR1 is MNHNS and CDR2 is SASEGT. The CDR3 has 14 amino acids. CDR3: CASSEGQEQETQYF. CDR3 nucleotides: TGTGCCAGCAGTGAGGGGCAGGAGCAAGAGACCCAGTACTTC.